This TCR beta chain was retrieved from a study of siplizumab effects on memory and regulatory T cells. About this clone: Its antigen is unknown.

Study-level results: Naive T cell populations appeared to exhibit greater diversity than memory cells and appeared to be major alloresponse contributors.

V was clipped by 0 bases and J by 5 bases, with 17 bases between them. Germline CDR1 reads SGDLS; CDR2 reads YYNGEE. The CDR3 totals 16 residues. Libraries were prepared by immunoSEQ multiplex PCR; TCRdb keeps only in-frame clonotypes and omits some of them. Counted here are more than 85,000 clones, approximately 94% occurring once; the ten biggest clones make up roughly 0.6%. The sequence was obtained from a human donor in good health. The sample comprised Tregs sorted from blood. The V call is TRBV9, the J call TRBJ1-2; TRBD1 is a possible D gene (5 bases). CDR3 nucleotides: TGTGCCAGCAGCGTAGGTCACCCTGGGGCAGGTTATGGCTACACCTTC. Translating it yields CASSVGHPGAGYGYTF.